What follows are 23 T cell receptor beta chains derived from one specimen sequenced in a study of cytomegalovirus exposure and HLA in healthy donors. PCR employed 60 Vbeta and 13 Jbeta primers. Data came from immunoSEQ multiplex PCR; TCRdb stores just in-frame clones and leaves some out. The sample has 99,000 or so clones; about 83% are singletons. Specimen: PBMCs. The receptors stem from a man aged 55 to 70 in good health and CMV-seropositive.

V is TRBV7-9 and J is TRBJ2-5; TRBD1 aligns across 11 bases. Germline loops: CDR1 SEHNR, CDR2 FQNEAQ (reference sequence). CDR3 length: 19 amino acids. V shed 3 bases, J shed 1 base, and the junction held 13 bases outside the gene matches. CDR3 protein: CASSFTGTGGFGPQETQYF. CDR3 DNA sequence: TGTGCCAGCAGCTTTACCGGGACAGGGGGTTTTGGTCCCCAAGAGACCCAGTACTTC.

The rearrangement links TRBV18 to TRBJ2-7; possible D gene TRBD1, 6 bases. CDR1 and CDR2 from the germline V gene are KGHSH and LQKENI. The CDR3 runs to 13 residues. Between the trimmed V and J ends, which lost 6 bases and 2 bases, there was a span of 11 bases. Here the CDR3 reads CASSQGTTYEQYF. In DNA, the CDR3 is TGTGCCAGCTCGCAGGGGACAACCTACGAGCAGTACTTC.

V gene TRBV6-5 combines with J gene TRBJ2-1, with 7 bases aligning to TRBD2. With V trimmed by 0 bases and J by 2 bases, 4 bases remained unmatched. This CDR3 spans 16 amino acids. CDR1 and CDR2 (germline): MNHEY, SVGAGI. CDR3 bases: TGTGCCAGCAGTTACTCGAGAGGGAGGGCCTACAATGAGCAGTTCTTC. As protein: CASSYSRGRAYNEQFF.

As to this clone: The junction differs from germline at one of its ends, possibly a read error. DNA for the CDR3: TGTGCCAGCGGCTTAGGGGGGGTGACTTACGAGCAGTACTTC. Amino acid sequence: CASGLGGVTYEQYF. J is TRBJ2-7 and V is TRBV5-4, with a possible D match to TRBD2 (7 bases). The CDR3 runs 14 residues. Germline V gives CDR1 SGHNT, CDR2 YYREEE (reference sequence).

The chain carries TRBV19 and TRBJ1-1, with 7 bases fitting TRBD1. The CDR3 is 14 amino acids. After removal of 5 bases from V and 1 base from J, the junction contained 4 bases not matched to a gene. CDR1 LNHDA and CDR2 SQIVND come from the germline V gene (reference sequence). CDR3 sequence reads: CASSRQGGNTEAFF. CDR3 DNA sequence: TGTGCCAGTAGTCGGCAGGGGGGGAACACTGAAGCTTTCTTT.

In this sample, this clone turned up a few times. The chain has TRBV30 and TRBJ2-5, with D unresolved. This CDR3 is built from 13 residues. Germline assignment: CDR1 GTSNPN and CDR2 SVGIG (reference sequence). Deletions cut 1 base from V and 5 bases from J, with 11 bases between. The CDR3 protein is CAWSGVARETQYF. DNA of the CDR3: TGTGCCTGGAGTGGTGTAGCCCGGGAGACCCAGTACTTC.

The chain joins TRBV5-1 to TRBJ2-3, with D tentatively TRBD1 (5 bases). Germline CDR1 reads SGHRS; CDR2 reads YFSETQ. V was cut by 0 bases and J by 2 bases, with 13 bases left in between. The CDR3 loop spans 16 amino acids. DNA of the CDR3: TGCGCCAGCAGCTTGGCCACAGGAGTTTCCACAGATACGCAGTATTTT. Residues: CASSLATGVSTDTQYF.

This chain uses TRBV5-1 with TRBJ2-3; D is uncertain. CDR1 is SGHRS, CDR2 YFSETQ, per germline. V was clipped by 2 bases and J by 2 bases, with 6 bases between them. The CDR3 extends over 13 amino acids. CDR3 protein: CASSFGNTDTQYF. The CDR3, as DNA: TGCGCCAGCAGCTTTGGCAACACAGATACGCAGTATTTT.

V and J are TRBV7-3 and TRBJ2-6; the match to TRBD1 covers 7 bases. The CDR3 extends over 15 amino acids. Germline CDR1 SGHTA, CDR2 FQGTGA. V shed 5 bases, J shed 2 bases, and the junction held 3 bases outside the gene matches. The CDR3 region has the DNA TGTGCCAGCAGCACCGACAGGGCTGGGGCCAACGTCCTGACTTTC. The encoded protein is CASSTDRAGANVLTF.

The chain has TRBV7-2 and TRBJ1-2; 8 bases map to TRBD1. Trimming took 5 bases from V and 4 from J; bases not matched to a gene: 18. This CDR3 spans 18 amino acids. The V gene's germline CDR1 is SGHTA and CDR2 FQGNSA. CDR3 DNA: TGTGCCAGCAGCCCAGACAGTAGTCCCAGGGGGCAACGCTATGGCTACACCTTC. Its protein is CASSPDSSPRGQRYGYTF.

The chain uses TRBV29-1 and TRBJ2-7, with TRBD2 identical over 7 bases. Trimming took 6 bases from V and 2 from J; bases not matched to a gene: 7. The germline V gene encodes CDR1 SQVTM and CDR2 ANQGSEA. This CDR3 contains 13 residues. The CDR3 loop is CSVNSGRAYEQYF. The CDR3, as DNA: TGCAGCGTAAATAGCGGGCGAGCCTACGAGCAGTACTTC.

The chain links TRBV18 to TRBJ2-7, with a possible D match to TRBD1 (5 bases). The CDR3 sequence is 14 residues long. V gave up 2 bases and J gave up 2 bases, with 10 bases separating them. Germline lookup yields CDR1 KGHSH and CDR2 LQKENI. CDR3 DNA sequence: TGTGCCAGCTCACCAATCAGGGAAGCCTACGAGCAGTACTTC. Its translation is CASSPIREAYEQYF.

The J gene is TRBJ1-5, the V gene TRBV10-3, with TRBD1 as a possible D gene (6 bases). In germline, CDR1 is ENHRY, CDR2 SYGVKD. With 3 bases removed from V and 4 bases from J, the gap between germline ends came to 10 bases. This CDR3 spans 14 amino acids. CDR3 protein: CAISERQENQPQHF. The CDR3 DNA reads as TGTGCCATCAGTGAAAGACAGGAAAATCAGCCCCAGCATTTT.

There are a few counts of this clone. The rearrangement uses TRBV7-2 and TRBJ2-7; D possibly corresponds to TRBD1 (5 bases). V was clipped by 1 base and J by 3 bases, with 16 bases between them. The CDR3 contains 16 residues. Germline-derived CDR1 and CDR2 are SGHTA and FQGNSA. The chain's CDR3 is CASSLEVGNRHYEQYF. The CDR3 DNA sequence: TGTGCCAGCAGCTTAGAGGTGGGGAACAGGCACTACGAGCAGTACTTC.

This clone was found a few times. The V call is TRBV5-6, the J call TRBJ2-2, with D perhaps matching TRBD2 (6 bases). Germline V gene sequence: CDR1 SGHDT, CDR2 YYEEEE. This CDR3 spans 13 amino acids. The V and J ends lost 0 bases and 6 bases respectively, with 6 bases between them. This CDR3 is CASSLGLAGELFF. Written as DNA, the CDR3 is TGTGCCAGCAGCTTGGGACTAGCCGGGGAGCTGTTTTTT.

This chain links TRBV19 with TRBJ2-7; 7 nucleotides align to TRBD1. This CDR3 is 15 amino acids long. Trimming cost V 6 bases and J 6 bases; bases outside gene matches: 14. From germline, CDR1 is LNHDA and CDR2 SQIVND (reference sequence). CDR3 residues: CASSQIRGSVGEQYF. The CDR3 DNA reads TGTGCCAGTAGCCAAATCAGGGGGTCGGTGGGCGAGCAGTACTTC.

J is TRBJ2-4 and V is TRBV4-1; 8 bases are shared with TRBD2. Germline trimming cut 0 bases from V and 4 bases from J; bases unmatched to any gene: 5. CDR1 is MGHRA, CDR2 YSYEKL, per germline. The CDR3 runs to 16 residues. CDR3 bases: TGCGCCAGCAGCCAAGAAGGGGCGGGGGGAAAAAACATTCAGTACTTC. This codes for CASSQEGAGGKNIQYF.

The CDR3: CASSGQGLSNEQFF. The CDR3 DNA reads TGCGCCAGCAGCGGACAGGGTTTAAGCAATGAGCAGTTCTTC. The rearrangement joins TRBV5-1 to TRBJ2-1; TRBD1 aligns across 8 bases. CDR1 SGHRS and CDR2 YFSETQ come from the germline V gene. This CDR3 is built from 14 residues. The junction had 6 bases not matched to a gene; V was cut back by 4 bases and J by 6 bases.

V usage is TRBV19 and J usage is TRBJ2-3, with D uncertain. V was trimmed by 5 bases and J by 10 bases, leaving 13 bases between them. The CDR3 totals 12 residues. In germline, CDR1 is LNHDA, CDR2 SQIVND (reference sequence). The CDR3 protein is CASSPASHAQYF. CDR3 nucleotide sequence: TGTGCCAGTAGTCCGGCTAGTCATGCGCAGTATTTT. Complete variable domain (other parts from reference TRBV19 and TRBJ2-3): DGGITQSPKYLFRKEGQNVTLSCEQNLNHDAMYWYRQDPGQGLRLIYYSQIVNDFQKGDIAEGYSVSREKKESFPLTVTSAQKNPTAFYLCASSPASHAQYFGPGTRLTVL.

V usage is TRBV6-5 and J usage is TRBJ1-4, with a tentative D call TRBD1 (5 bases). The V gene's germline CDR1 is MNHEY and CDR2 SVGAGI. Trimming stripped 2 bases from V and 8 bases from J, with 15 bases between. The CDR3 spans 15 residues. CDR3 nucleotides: TGTGCCAGCAGTTACGGGTGGGGGGAGAGGGAAAAACTGTTTTTT. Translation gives CASSYGWGEREKLFF.

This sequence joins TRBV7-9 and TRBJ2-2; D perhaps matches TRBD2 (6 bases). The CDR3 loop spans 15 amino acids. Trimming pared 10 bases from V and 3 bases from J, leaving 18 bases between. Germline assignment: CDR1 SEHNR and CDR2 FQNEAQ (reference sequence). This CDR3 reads CATFGQGGHTGELFF. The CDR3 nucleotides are TGTGCCACCTTCGGGCAGGGAGGACACACCGGGGAGCTGTTTTTT.

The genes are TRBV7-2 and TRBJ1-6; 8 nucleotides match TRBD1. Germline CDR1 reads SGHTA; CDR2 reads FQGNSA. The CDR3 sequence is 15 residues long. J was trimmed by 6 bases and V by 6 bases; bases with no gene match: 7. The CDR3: CASRETGDRNSPLHF. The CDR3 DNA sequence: TGTGCCAGCAGGGAGACAGGGGACCGTAATTCACCCCTCCACTTT.

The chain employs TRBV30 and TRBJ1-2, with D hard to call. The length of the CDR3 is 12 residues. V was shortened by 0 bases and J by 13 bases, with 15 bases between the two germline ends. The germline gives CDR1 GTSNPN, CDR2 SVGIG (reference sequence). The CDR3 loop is CAWSVDNPKCTF. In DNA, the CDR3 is TGTGCCTGGAGTGTAGACAATCCTAAATGCACCTTC.